This TCR beta chain was obtained from a study of blood T cell repertoires in COVID-19. Study-level information: COVID-19 samples collected from the United States, Italy and Spain covered acute and convalescent phases. T cells, B-cell-depleted T cells, or PBMCs provided the cDNA or gDNA that served as material.

Recruited during active infection, patients (from Seattle) were subsequently followed longitudinally. Trimming took 0 bases from V and 4 from J, leaving 7 bases between them. CDR1 LGHNA and CDR2 YSLEER come from the germline V gene. The CDR3 has 14 amino acids. In the original analysis: Reference gene primer amplification gave estimated nucleated cell counts. Measured with immunoSEQ multiplex PCR; TCRdb has only the in-frame clones, and not every one. From that table come the V and J calls and clone size; the DNA was used to work out D and trimming. Found here are about 300,000 clones, 89% of them singletons; the top ten hold over 1.5%.

This clonotype was obtained from a woman aged 25 to 39 with COVID-19, enrolled during active disease. Sequencing used peripheral blood. V and J are TRBV4-3 and TRBJ1-5; D is uncertain. This CDR3 reads CASSQDLLNQPQHF. The CDR3, as DNA: TGCGCCAGCAGCCAAGACCTCCTAAATCAGCCCCAGCATTTT.